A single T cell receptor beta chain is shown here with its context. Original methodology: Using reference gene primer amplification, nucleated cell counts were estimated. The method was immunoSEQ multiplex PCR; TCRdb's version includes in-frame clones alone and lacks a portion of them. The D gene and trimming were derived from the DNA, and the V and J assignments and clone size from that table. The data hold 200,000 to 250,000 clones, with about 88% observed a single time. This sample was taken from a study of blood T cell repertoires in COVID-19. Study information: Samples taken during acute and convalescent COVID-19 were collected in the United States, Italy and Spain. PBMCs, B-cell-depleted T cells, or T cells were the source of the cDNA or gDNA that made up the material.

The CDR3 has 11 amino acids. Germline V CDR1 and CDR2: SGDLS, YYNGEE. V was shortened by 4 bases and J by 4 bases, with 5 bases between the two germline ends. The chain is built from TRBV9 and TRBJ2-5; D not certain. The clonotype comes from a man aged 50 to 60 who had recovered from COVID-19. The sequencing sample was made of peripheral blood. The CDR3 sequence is CASSPIETQYF. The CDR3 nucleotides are TGTGCCAGCAGCCCTATAGAGACCCAGTACTTC.